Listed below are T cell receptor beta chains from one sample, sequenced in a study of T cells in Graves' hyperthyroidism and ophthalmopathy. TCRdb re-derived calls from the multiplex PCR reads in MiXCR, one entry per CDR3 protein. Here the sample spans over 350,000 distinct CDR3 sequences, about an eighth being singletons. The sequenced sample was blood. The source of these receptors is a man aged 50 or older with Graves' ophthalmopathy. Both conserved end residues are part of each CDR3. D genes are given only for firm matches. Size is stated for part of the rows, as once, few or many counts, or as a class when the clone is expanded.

CDR3 protein: CASSEQGALNTGELFF
CDR3 DNA: TGTGCCAGCTCAGAACAAGGGGCGTTGAACACCGGGGAGCTGTTTTTT
D gene: .
clone size: many
V gene: TRBV18
J gene: TRBJ2-2

CDR3 protein: CASSLNTLLAGGVEQFF
CDR3 DNA: TGTGCCAGCAGCCTGAACACGTTACTAGCGGGAGGAGTTGAGCAGTTCTTC
D gene: TRBD2
clone size: few
V gene: TRBV5-8
J gene: TRBJ2-1

CDR3 protein: CAIKYDNEQFF
CDR3 DNA: TGTGCCATCAAGTATGACAATGAGCAGTTCTTC
D gene: .
clone size: .
V gene: TRBV10-3
J gene: TRBJ2-1

CDR3 protein: CASSQASSGANVLTF
CDR3 DNA: TGTGCCAGCAGCCAAGCGAGCTCTGGGGCCAACGTCCTGACTTTC
D gene: .
clone size: few
V gene: TRBV14
J gene: TRBJ2-6

CDR3 protein: CASSAEARVEQYF
CDR3 DNA: TGTGCCAGCAGTGCAGAAGCCCGGGTCGAGCAGTACTTC
D gene: .
clone size: .
V gene: TRBV2
J gene: TRBJ2-7

CDR3 protein: CASSLVSGYGYTF
CDR3 DNA: TGTGCCAGCAGCTTGGTGTCCGGCTATGGCTACACCTTC
D gene: .
clone size: many
V gene: TRBV5-8
J gene: TRBJ1-2

CDR3 protein: CASSPSADNEQFF
CDR3 DNA: TGTGCCAGCTCGCCTAGTGCGGACAATGAGCAGTTCTTC
D gene: .
clone size: many
V gene: TRBV18
J gene: TRBJ2-1

CDR3 protein: CATSDPTSGSSYEQYF
CDR3 DNA: TGTGCCACCAGTGATCCGACTAGCGGGAGTTCCTACGAGCAGTACTTC
D gene: TRBD2
clone size: few
V gene: TRBV24-1
J gene: TRBJ2-7

CDR3 protein: CASSELKGVNYEQYF
CDR3 DNA: TGTGCCAGCAGTGAATTAAAGGGTGTTAACTACGAGCAGTACTTC
D gene: .
clone size: .
V gene: TRBV25-1
J gene: TRBJ2-7

CDR3 protein: CASRRDRRLSYEQYF
CDR3 DNA: TGTGCCAGCAGGAGGGACAGACGACTTTCCTACGAGCAGTACTTC
D gene: TRBD1
clone size: .
V gene: TRBV2
J gene: TRBJ2-7

CDR3 protein: CASTDRGRPGELFF
CDR3 DNA: TGCGCCAGCACGGACAGGGGGCGCCCCGGGGAGCTGTTTTTT
D gene: TRBD1
clone size: few
V gene: TRBV5-1
J gene: TRBJ2-2

CDR3 protein: CASSFLKNGRAYEQYF
CDR3 DNA: TGTGCCAGCAGTTTTTTAAAGAACGGGAGGGCCTACGAGCAGTACTTC
D gene: TRBD2
clone size: few
V gene: TRBV6-1
J gene: TRBJ2-7

CDR3 protein: CASGQSRGQAEKLFF
CDR3 DNA: TGTGCCAGCGGCCAATCAAGGGGGCAGGCTGAAAAACTGTTTTTT
D gene: TRBD1
clone size: .
V gene: TRBV16
J gene: TRBJ1-4

CDR3 protein: CASSLLQGDNQPQHF
CDR3 DNA: TGTGCCAGCAGCTTGCTCCAGGGTGACAATCAGCCCCAGCATTTT
D gene: .
clone size: many
V gene: TRBV5-5
J gene: TRBJ1-5

CDR3 protein: CASSASGGGYEQYF
CDR3 DNA: TGTGCCAGCAGCGCCTCCGGGGGCGGATACGAGCAGTACTTC
D gene: .
clone size: many
V gene: TRBV11-2
J gene: TRBJ2-7

CDR3 protein: CSARDRAGRRAFF
CDR3 DNA: TGCAGTGCTAGAGATCGGGCAGGTCGTCGAGCTTTCTTT
D gene: .
clone size: few
V gene: TRBV20-1
J gene: TRBJ1-1

CDR3 protein: CASSPRDRLYEQYF
CDR3 DNA: TGTGCCAGCAGTCCCCGGGACAGACTCTACGAGCAGTACTTC
D gene: TRBD1
clone size: many
V gene: TRBV28
J gene: TRBJ2-7

CDR3 protein: CATSLGPGEAFF
CDR3 DNA: TGTGCCACCAGCCTTGGGCCAGGGGAAGCTTTCTTT
D gene: .
clone size: many
V gene: TRBV24-1
J gene: TRBJ1-1

CDR3 protein: CASSQTQGEQYF
CDR3 DNA: TGTGCCAGCAGCCAAACACAGGGCGAGCAGTACTTC
D gene: .
clone size: many
V gene: TRBV4-2
J gene: TRBJ2-7

CDR3 protein: CASSVVGLRDNEQFF
CDR3 DNA: TGTGCCAGCAGCGTAGTTGGTCTAAGAGACAATGAGCAGTTCTTC
D gene: .
clone size: few
V gene: TRBV9
J gene: TRBJ2-1

CDR3 protein: CSALASGSYNEQFF
CDR3 DNA: TGCAGTGCTCTTGCTAGCGGGAGTTACAATGAGCAGTTCTTC
D gene: TRBD2
clone size: many
V gene: TRBV20-1
J gene: TRBJ2-1

CDR3 protein: CASSMGHEAFF
CDR3 DNA: TGTGCCAGTAGTATGGGTCATGAAGCTTTCTTT
D gene: .
clone size: .
V gene: TRBV19
J gene: TRBJ1-1

CDR3 protein: CASSQDDTLETQYF
CDR3 DNA: TGTGCCAGCAGCCAAGATGACACATTGGAGACCCAGTACTTC
D gene: .
clone size: many
V gene: TRBV3-1
J gene: TRBJ2-5

CDR3 protein: CASSLDHRVLSAGDYGYTF
CDR3 DNA: TGTGCCAGCAGCTTAGATCATAGAGTACTATCGGCAGGGGACTATGGCTACACCTTC
D gene: .
clone size: many
V gene: TRBV11-2
J gene: TRBJ1-2

CDR3 protein: CASSLWVGLNTGELFF
CDR3 DNA: TGTGCCAGCAGCTTATGGGTCGGACTGAACACCGGGGAGCTGTTTTTT
D gene: .
clone size: few
V gene: TRBV13
J gene: TRBJ2-2

CDR3 protein: CASRAAGGEAFF
CDR3 DNA: TGTGCCAGCAGGGCGGCAGGGGGGGAAGCTTTCTTT
D gene: TRBD1
clone size: .
V gene: TRBV5-4
J gene: TRBJ1-1

CDR3 protein: CAWSVKGAGITSSYEQYF
CDR3 DNA: TGTGCCTGGAGTGTAAAGGGAGCAGGGATAACAAGCTCCTACGAGCAGTACTTC
D gene: .
clone size: many
V gene: TRBV30
J gene: TRBJ2-7